These 20 T cell receptor beta chains originate from one sample sequenced in a study of CD8 T cells in ankylosing spondylitis. TCRdb re-called the 5' RACE reads with MiXCR, one entry per CDR3 protein. Of approximately 130,000 distinct CDR3 sequences listed, about 10% are singletons. Sequenced: blood, either unsorted or a sorted T cell fraction (not recorded which). These receptors came from a female donor with ankylosing spondylitis or in good health (not recorded which).

In this sample, this clonotype turned up many times. The chain has TRBV20-1 and TRBJ2-5, with D unresolved. V lost 6 bases, J lost 5 bases, and 16 bases lay in between. Germline-derived CDR1 and CDR2 are DFQATT and SNEGSKA (reference sequence). The CDR3 covers 13 residues. CDR3 DNA: TGCAGTGCAAGACCGGATCTCGGGGAGACCCAGTACTTC. Its protein is CSARPDLGETQYF.

This clonotype was seen repeatedly, ten times or more. The CDR3 bases are TGTGCCAGCAGCTTAGGGGGACTGGTCCTCTACGAGCAGTACTTC. This encodes CASSLGGLVLYEQYF. The V and J genes are TRBV7-2 and TRBJ2-7, with D tentatively TRBD2 (6 bases). Looked up from germline, CDR1 is SGHTA and CDR2 is FQGNSA. With 1 base removed from V and 3 bases from J, the gap between germline ends came to 13 bases. The CDR3 spans 15 residues.

This clonotype has a single count. A read error may explain this, as a much larger clone is one base away. V usage is TRBV5-1 and J usage is TRBJ2-7, with 10 bases aligning to TRBD2. Germline CDR1 is SGHRS and CDR2 is YFSETQ. This CDR3 is 16 amino acids long. CDR3 DNA: TGCACCAGCAGCTCCTCCGGGACTAGCGCCTCCTACGAGCAGTACTTC. It specifies CTSSSSGTSASYEQYF.

This clonotype appeared many times. This rearrangement joins TRBV2 to TRBJ1-2; TRBD1 agrees at 7 bases. Germline-derived CDR1 and CDR2 are SNHLY and FYNNEI. The CDR3 is made up of 14 amino acids. Losses at the gene ends were 6 bases for V and 8 bases for J; bases not matched to a gene: 12. As DNA, the CDR3 is TGTGCCAGCAGCCCCACAGGACAGGTTGGAGGCTACACCTTC. Its translation is CASSPTGQVGGYTF.

The rearrangement links TRBV12-3 or TRBV12-4 to TRBJ2-1, with 11 bases fitting TRBD2. V lost 6 bases, J lost 0 bases, and 16 bases stayed unmatched. The CDR3 loop spans 20 amino acids. In nucleotides, the CDR3 is TGTGCCAGCAGAACTTACTGGGCTAGCGGGGGGCAGAGCTCCTACAATGAGCAGTTCTTC. It translates to CASRTYWASGGQSSYNEQFF.

This clonotype turned up a few times. The V gene is TRBV7-2, the J gene TRBJ2-2; tentatively, D is TRBD1 or TRBD2 (5 bases each). The germline V and J ends were trimmed by 0 bases and 6 bases, with 11 bases remaining between them. CDR1 and CDR2 (germline): SGHTA, FQGNSA. The CDR3 consists of 15 residues. The CDR3 sequence is CASSLAVGTPGELFF. The CDR3 DNA is TGTGCCAGCAGCTTAGCGGTCGGGACCCCCGGGGAGCTGTTTTTT.

This clonotype was seen at least ten times. The chain combines TRBV20-1 with TRBJ1-5; 8 bases map to TRBD1. CDR1 DFQATT and CDR2 SNEGSKA come from the germline V gene (reference sequence). With 3 bases clipped from V and 10 bases from J, the junction kept 11 bases outside the gene matches. The CDR3 consists of 14 residues. The CDR3 sequence: CSASPGTGRRPQHF. In nucleotides, the CDR3 is TGCAGTGCTAGCCCCGGGACAGGAAGAAGACCCCAGCATTTT.

This clonotype was recorded a few times. The rearrangement links TRBV11-2 to TRBJ2-4, with 7 positions matching TRBD1. Germline-derived CDR1 and CDR2 are SGHAT and FQNNGV. V shed 4 bases, J shed 3 bases, and the junction held 9 bases outside the gene matches. The CDR3 consists of 16 residues. CDR3 nucleotides: TGTGCCAGCAGCTCGACAGGGCGGAAGGACAAAAACATTCAGTACTTC. Amino acids: CASSSTGRKDKNIQYF.

This clonotype was recorded at least ten times. V gene TRBV12-3 or TRBV12-4 combines with J gene TRBJ2-1, with D possibly called TRBD1 or TRBD2 (5 bases each). V gave up 5 bases and J gave up 2 bases, with 10 bases separating them. This CDR3 spans 14 amino acids. The CDR3 protein is CASSPGRAYNEQFF. The CDR3 nucleotides are TGTGCCAGCAGTCCGGGACGGGCCTACAATGAGCAGTTCTTC.

The table lists this clonotype with many counts. The chain joins TRBV11-3 to TRBJ2-1; weak D call: TRBD2 (6 bases). Germline CDR1 reads SGHNT; CDR2 reads YENEEA. V was shortened by 2 bases and J by 10 bases, with 24 bases between the two germline ends. This CDR3 spans 17 amino acids. CDR3 nucleotide sequence: TGTGCCAGCAGCTTACCACTAGCCCTCTTTTCCCGACGGGAGCAGTTCTTC. It encodes CASSLPLALFSRREQFF.

There are many counts of this clonotype. The chain carries TRBV6-1 and TRBJ2-3; 10 nucleotides align to TRBD2. The germline gives CDR1 MNHNS, CDR2 SASEGT. The trim removed 6 bases at V and 5 bases at J, leaving 8 bases unmatched. CDR3 length equals 15 residues. CDR3 DNA sequence: TGTGCCAGCAGACTTAGCGGGGGGCCGGGAGATACGCAGTATTTT. Residues: CASRLSGGPGDTQYF.

The chain joins TRBV19 to TRBJ1-2, with 7 bases matching TRBD1. Looked up from germline, CDR1 is LNHDA and CDR2 is SQIVND (reference sequence). The CDR3 loop spans 14 amino acids. Losses at the gene ends were 5 bases for V and 8 bases for J; bases not matched to a gene: 11. CDR3 in amino acids: CASSAPDRFGGYTF. In DNA, the CDR3 is TGTGCCAGTAGTGCGCCGGACAGGTTTGGGGGCTACACCTTC.

CDR3 DNA: TGCGCCAGCAGCTTGGGACAGGGAAAGCGGCGCCAGCATTTT. Translation gives CASSLGQGKRRQHF. The chain has TRBV5-1 and TRBJ1-5; 7 positions match TRBD1. Germline-derived CDR1 and CDR2 are SGHRS and YFSETQ. Trimming removed 0 bases from V and 12 bases from J; junction bases left unmatched: 9. The CDR3 has 14 amino acids.

This clonotype has ten or more counts. The chain has TRBV5-1 and TRBJ1-1; D gene ambiguous. Trimming pared 3 bases from V and 0 bases from J, leaving 18 bases between. CDR3 size: 17 residues. The germline V gene has CDR1 SGHRS and CDR2 YFSETQ. CDR3 region: CASSSEKGNSLNTEAFF. As DNA, the CDR3 is TGCGCCAGCAGCTCGGAGAAGGGAAACAGTCTGAACACTGAAGCTTTCTTT.

This clonotype was observed many times. The chain links TRBV20-1 to TRBJ2-1; 8 bases map to TRBD2. The CDR3 totals 15 residues. V lost 5 bases and J lost 3; bases outside the gene matches: 9. The germline gives CDR1 DFQATT, CDR2 SNEGSKA (reference sequence). The CDR3 DNA reads TGCAGTGCTGACCCTCTAGCGGGTAACTACAATGAGCAGTTCTTC. Residues: CSADPLAGNYNEQFF.

J is TRBJ2-5 and V is TRBV20-1; the match to TRBD2 covers 11 bases. Germline-derived CDR1 and CDR2 are DFQATT and SNEGSKA (reference sequence). After removal of 6 bases from V and 1 base from J, the junction contained 13 bases not matched to a gene. The CDR3 loop spans 17 amino acids. The CDR3 sequence: CSAWGLAGGPVQETQYF. The DNA for the CDR3 is TGCAGTGCCTGGGGCCTAGCGGGAGGCCCCGTCCAAGAGACCCAGTACTTC.

This clonotype was recorded at least ten times. The chain is built from TRBV29-1 and TRBJ2-6; D remains ambiguous. CDR1 is SQVTM and CDR2 is ANQGSEA in the germline V gene. The CDR3 totals 14 residues. The germline V and J ends were trimmed by 4 bases and 1 base, with 8 bases remaining between them. The CDR3 is CSVGSTSGANVLTF. The CDR3 coding sequence is TGCAGCGTTGGGAGTACTTCTGGGGCCAACGTCCTGACTTTC.

At least ten counts were recorded for this clonotype. The chain carries TRBV20-1 and TRBJ2-3; possibly TRBD2 for D (6 bases). The CDR3 runs to 13 residues. Trimming stripped 5 bases from V and 6 bases from J, with 15 bases between. Germline lookup yields CDR1 DFQATT and CDR2 SNEGSKA (reference sequence). The CDR3 region is CSAPGTLADTQYF. CDR3 sequence (DNA): TGCAGTGCTCCCGGGACGCTAGCGGATACGCAGTATTTT.

This clonotype was counted ten times or more. J is TRBJ1-1 and V is TRBV3-1; TRBD1 is a possible D gene (5 bases). The ends were cut back, 10 bases at V and 1 base at J, with 10 bases in the middle. The CDR3 contains 12 residues. Germline CDR1 is LGHDT and CDR2 is YNNKEL (reference sequence). In nucleotides, the CDR3 is TGTGCCACCACGCAGGGGAACACTGAAGCTTTCTTT. Translation: CATTQGNTEAFF.

This clonotype was seen a few times. The gene calls are TRBV9 and TRBJ2-5, with a weak D call TRBD1 (5 bases). Per the germline V gene, CDR1 is SGDLS and CDR2 is YYNGEE. The CDR3 spans 15 residues. Trimming removed 0 bases from V and 1 base from J, with 10 bases in between. CDR3 in DNA: TGTGCCAGCAGCGTAGAATCAACAGGCCAAGAGACCCAGTACTTC. Translating it yields CASSVESTGQETQYF.